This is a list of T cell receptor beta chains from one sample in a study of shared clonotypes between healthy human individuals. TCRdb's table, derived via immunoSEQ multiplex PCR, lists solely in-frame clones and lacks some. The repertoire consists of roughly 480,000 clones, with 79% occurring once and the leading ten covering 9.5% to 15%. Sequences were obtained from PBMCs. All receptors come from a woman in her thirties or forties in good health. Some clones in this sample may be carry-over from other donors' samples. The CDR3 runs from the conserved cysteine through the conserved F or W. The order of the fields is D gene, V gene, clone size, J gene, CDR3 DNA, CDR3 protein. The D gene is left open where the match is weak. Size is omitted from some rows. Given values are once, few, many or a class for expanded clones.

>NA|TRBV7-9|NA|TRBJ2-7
TGTGCAGGGGGTGAGGGGAACGAGCAGTACTTC
CAGGEGNEQYF
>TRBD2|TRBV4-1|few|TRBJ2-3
TGCGCCAGCAGCCAAGTCATAGCGGGGAGAACAGATACGCAGTATTTT
CASSQVIAGRTDTQYF
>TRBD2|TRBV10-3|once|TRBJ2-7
TGTGCCATCAGGGGGACTAGCGGGAGGTACTACGAGCAGTACTTC
CAIRGTSGRYYEQYF
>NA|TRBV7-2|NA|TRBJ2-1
TGTGCCAGCAGCTTACCTAGCAAAAATGAGCAGTTCTTC
CASSLPSKNEQFF
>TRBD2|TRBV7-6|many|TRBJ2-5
TGTGCCAGCAGCAAGGGACTAGCGGGAGGATCCCAAGAGACCCAGTACTTC
CASSKGLAGGSQETQYF
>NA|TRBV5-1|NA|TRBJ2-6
TGCGCCAGCAGCCCCGGACGGAACTCTGGGGCCAACGTCCTGACTTTC
CASSPGRNSGANVLTF
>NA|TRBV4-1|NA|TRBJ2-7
TGCGCCAGCAGCCCTCCAGTTAGCGGTAGATCCTACGAGCAGTACTTC
CASSPPVSGRSYEQYF
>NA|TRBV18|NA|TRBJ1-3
TGTGCCAGCTCACCGGGGTCCTCTGGAAACACCATATATTTT
CASSPGSSGNTIYF
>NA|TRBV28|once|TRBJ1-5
TGTGCCAGCAGTTTAGTGGGTGGAGGCAATCAGCCCCAGCATTTT
CASSLVGGGNQPQHF
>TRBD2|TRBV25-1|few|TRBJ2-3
TGTGCCAGCAGTTCTAGACTAGCAGGCACAGATACGCAGTATTTT
CASSSRLAGTDTQYF
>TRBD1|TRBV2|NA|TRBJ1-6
TGTGCCAGCAGTGAATCCCTAACAGGGGCGATATATCATTCACCCCTCCACTTT
CASSESLTGAIYHSPLHF
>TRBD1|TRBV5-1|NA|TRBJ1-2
TGCGCCAGCAGCTTGGTGGACAGGGAGAACTATGGCTACACCTTC
CASSLVDRENYGYTF
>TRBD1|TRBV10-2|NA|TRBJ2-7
TGCGCCAGCAGTGAGTCGAACAGGGGCTCCTACGAGCAGTACTTC
CASSESNRGSYEQYF
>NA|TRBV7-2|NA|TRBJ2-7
TGTGCCAGCAGCACCCTAACCAGGGCGGGACTCTACGAGCAGTACTTC
CASSTLTRAGLYEQYF
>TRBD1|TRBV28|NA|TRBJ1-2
TGTGCCAGCAGTTTATTGGGGGGACAGGGACTGTTGACGGGTGGCTACACCTTC
CASSLLGGQGLLTGGYTF
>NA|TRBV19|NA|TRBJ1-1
TGTGCCAGTAGTATCAGCGCAAGGAACACTGAAGCTTTCTTT
CASSISARNTEAFF
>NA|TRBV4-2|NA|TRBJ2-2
TGTGCCAGCAGCCAAGCTGCGTCTATGGCCGGGGAGCTGTTTTTT
CASSQAASMAGELFF
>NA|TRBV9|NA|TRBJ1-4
TGTGCCAGCAGCGCCGCTGGGGGGTTAAATGAAAAACTGTTTTTT
CASSAAGGLNEKLFF
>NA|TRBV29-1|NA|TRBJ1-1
TGCAGCGTCGCCGACGGGGGTGGCACTGAAGCTTTCTTT
CSVADGGGTEAFF
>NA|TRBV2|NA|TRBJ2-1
TGTGCCAGCAGTGATAGGGGCACCTTGGAGCAGTTCTTC
CASSDRGTLEQFF
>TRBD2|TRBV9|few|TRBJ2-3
TGTGCCAGCAGCGTAGACGCGGGAGGCACAGATACGCAGTATTTT
CASSVDAGGTDTQYF
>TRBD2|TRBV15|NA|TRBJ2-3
TGTGCCACCAGCAGACAAAACCTCGAGCGGGAGGAAGGCACAGATACGCAGTATTTT
CATSRQNLEREEGTDTQYF
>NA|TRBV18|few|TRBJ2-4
TGTGCCAGCTCACCGGCGGGGTTTGTCAAAAACATTCAGTACTTC
CASSPAGFVKNIQYF
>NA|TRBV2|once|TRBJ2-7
TGTGCCAGCAGCTACAGTACCTACGAGCAGTACTTC
CASSYSTYEQYF
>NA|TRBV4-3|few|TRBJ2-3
TGCGCCAGCAGCCAACAAAGTGGGGAGGTAGATACGCAGTATTTT
CASSQQSGEVDTQYF
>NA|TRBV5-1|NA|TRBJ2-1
TGCGCCAGCAGCTTGGCCGGTAGACCCGTATACAATGAGCAGTTCTTC
CASSLAGRPVYNEQFF
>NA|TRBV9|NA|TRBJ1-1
TGTGCCAGCAGCGTAGAGGCCTCTCGTGAAGCTTTCTTT
CASSVEASREAFF
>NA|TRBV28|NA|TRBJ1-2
TGTGCCAGCAGTTTACGGCCAGGGAAAAAGGACTATGGCTACACCTTC
CASSLRPGKKDYGYTF
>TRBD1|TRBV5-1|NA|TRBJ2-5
TGCGCCAGCAGCTTTTCACCAGGGGGTCAAGAGACCCAGTACTTC
CASSFSPGGQETQYF
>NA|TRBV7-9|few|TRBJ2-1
TGTGCCAGCAGCCCAACGAGCGGGTGGAATGAGCAGTTCTTC
CASSPTSGWNEQFF
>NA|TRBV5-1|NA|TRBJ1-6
TGCGCCAGCAGCTTGAAATCGGCGGGTTCACCCCTCCACTTT
CASSLKSAGSPLHF
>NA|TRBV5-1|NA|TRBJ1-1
TGCGCCAGCAGTCCGGCGGGGCTGAACACTGAAGCTTTCTTT
CASSPAGLNTEAFF
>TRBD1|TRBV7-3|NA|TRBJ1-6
TGTGCCAGCAGCTTAAGGGACAGCTATAATTCACCCCTCCACTTT
CASSLRDSYNSPLHF
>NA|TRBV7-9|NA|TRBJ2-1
TGTGCCAGCAGCCACGGCGGGGAGGCATACAATGAGCAGTTCTTC
CASSHGGEAYNEQFF
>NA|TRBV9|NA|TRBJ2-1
TGTGCCAGCAGCGCAACGTCGGACTTTCGCTACTCCTACAATGAGCAGTTCTTC
CASSATSDFRYSYNEQFF
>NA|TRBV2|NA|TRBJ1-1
TGTGCCAGCAGAAAGATGGCAGATGAAGCTTTCTTT
CASRKMADEAFF
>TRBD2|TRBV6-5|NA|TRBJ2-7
TGTGCCAGCAGTTACTCAGCGGGAGTGGTCTACGAGCAGTACTTC
CASSYSAGVVYEQYF
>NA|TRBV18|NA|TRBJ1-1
TGTGCCAGCTCACCAGTGGGGGGCCCTGAAGCTTTCTTT
CASSPVGGPEAFF
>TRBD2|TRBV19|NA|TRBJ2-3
TGTGCCAGTAGTCTAGCGGGAGGACACCGCATGGATACGCAGTATTTT
CASSLAGGHRMDTQYF
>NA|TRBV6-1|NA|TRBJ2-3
TGTGCCAGCAGTGAAGCGCTACTAGCTAGCACAGATACGCAGTATTTT
CASSEALLASTDTQYF
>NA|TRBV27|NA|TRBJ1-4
TGTGCCAGCAGTTTAAGGGTTTCCACTAATGAAAAACTGTTTTTT
CASSLRVSTNEKLFF
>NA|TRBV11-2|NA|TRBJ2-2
TGTGCCAGCAGCCTCGGACTGTACACCGGGGAGCTGTTTTTT
CASSLGLYTGELFF
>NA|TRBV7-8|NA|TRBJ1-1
TGTGCCAGCAGATTTTCAGGGGCCACTGAAGCTTTCTTT
CASRFSGATEAFF
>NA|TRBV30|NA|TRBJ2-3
TGTGCCTGGAGGGACTCCCGTTCACTATATTACACAGATACGCAGTATTTT
CAWRDSRSLYYTDTQYF
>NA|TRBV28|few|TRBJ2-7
TGTGCCAGCAGGTCCCCCTCGTACGAGCAGTACTTC
CASRSPSYEQYF
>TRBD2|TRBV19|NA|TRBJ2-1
TGTGCCAGTAGTATAGATGGAATAGCGGGAGGCACATACAATGAGCAGTTCTTC
CASSIDGIAGGTYNEQFF
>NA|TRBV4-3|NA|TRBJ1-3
TGCGCCAGCAGCCAGGCTACTCTGGGCACCATATATTTT
CASSQATLGTIYF
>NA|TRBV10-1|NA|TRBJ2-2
TGCGCCAGCAAAGGGACAAGAGCCGGGGAGCTGTTTTTT
CASKGTRAGELFF
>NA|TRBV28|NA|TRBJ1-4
TGTGCCAGCAGCGCCAAAACAGGAAGTGTAGGTGAAAAACTGTTTTTT
CASSAKTGSVGEKLFF
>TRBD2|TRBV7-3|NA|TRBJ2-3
TGTGCCAGCAGCCGCCGAATCGCGGGAGGAACTAGCACAGATACGCAGTATTTT
CASSRRIAGGTSTDTQYF
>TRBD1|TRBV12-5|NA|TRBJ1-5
TGTGCTAGTGGTTCCGCTGGTTACAGGGGGCAACAGCCCCAGCATTTT
CASGSAGYRGQQPQHF
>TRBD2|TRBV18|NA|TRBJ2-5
TGTGCCAGCCTAGATGGTAGCGGGCCCAAAGAGACCCAGTACTTC
CASLDGSGPKETQYF
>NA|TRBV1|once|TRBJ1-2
TGCACCAGCAGCGCAGATAGTTTGTGCGAGACCTATGGCTACACCTTC
CTSSADSLCETYGYTF
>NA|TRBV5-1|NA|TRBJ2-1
TGCGCCAGCAGCTTTTCTACTGAACAGTTCTTC
CASSFSTEQFF